This T cell receptor beta chain was sequenced during a study of T-cell memory formation after mild COVID-19. TCRdb passed the 5' RACE reads through MiXCR, listing each CDR3 protein once. The table records 350,000 or so distinct CDR3 sequences, around 21% of them present only once. The V and J ends lost 4 bases and 7 bases, in that order; junction bases with no gene match: 13. The germline V gene has CDR1 LGHDT and CDR2 YNNKEL (reference sequence). The CDR3 covers 16 residues. The chain uses TRBV3-1 and TRBJ2-1; 7 bases fit TRBD2. Sequenced input: PBMCs or a T cell subset sorted from them (not recorded which). The source of this sequence is an adult woman who had mild COVID-19 (a few samples of this study predate the infection). Cell type and time point are not known. The CDR3: CASSPLGAGRGNEQFF. In DNA, the CDR3 is TGTGCCAGCAGCCCTCTCGGAGCGGGGCGGGGAAATGAGCAGTTCTTC.